This T cell receptor beta chain was sequenced in a study of early T cells in non-severe SARS-CoV-2 infection. In the study overall: RNA in bulk from unsorted whole blood was sequenced, and chains were unpaired. Study observations and caveats: Sequences matched to VDJdb favored anti-spike CD8 responses, while private and CD4 specificities were missed.

Separate cDNA molecules each had unique molecular identifiers attached to them. One entry per CDR3 protein results from TCRdb running MiXCR on the 5' RACE reads. Of over 85,000 distinct CDR3 sequences detected, 10% to 15% appear once; the ten largest clones hold 3.5% to 4%. The table lists this clonotype with many counts. No antigen is known for it. Germline CDR1 is ENHRY and CDR2 is SYGVKD. The CDR3 runs 15 residues. Trimming at V came to 3 bases and at J to 1 base, leaving 1 base not matched to a gene. This rearrangement joins TRBV10-3 to TRBJ2-5; TRBD1 aligns across 11 bases. This TCR was recovered from an adult who was a healthcare worker with PCR-confirmed SARS-CoV-2 infection or an uninfected control (not recorded which). The sample was whole blood, taken at baseline. CDR3 DNA: TGTGCCATCAGTGATGGGACAGGGGGCCAAGAGACCCAGTACTTC. Its translation: CAISDGTGGQETQYF.